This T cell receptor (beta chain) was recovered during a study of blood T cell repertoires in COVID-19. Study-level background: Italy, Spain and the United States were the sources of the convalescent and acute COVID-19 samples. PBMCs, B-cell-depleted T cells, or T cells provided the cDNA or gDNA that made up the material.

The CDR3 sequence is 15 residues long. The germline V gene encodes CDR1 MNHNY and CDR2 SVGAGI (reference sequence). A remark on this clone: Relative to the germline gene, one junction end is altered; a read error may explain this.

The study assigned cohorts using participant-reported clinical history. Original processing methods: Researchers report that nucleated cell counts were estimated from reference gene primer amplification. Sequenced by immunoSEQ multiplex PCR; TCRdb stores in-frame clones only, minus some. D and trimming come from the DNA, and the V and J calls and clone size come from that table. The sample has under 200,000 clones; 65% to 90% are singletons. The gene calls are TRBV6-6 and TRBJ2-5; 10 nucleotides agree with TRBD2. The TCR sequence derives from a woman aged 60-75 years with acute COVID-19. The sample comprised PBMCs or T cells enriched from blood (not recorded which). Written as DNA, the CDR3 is TGTGCCAGCAATTACTTAGCGGGGGGACAAGAGACCCAGTACTTC. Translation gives CASNYLAGGQETQYF.